What follows is one TCR beta chain and its context. The antigen remains undetermined. These data are taken from a study of CD8 T cells in ankylosing spondylitis. Study results and caveats: Reportedly, significant enrichment of disease-linked clones occurred in matched ankylosing spondylitis synovial fluid. Disease-linked clones displayed a CD8+ phenotype and appeared relatively rarely in peripheral blood. A TCR beta motif of fewer than 10 highly homologous variants seemed to mark ankylosing spondylitis blood. Previously reported in reactive arthritis synovial fluid and blood were some of the motif variants.

The CDR3 extends over 13 amino acids. Germline assignment: CDR1 SNHLY and CDR2 FYNNEI. V was pared by 6 bases and J by 2 bases, with 11 bases between. Libraries for TCR beta were made by quantitative 5'-RACE with molecular barcodes. TCRdb itself ran the 5' RACE reads through MiXCR, one entry per CDR3 protein. The top ten clones hold approximately 0.97% of a sample with hundreds of thousands of distinct CDR3 sequences, 15% to 20% of them seen once. This TCR was recovered from a male donor with ankylosing spondylitis. Sequenced material: blood, either unsorted or a sorted T cell fraction (not recorded which). The gene calls are TRBV2 and TRBJ2-7; the D gene could be TRBD1 or TRBD2 (5 bases each). CDR3 residues: CASSRDLTYEQYF. The CDR3 DNA reads TGTGCCAGCAGCCGGGACCTTACCTACGAGCAGTACTTC.